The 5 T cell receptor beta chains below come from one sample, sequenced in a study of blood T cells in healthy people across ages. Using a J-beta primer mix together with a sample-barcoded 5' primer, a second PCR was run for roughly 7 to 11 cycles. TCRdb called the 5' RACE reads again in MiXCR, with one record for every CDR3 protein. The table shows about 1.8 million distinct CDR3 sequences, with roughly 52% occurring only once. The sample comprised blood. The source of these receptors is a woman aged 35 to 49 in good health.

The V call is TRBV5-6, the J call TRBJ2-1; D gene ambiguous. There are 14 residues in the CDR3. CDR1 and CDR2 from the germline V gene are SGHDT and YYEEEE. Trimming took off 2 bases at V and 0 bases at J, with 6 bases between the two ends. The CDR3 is CASSFPDSYNEQFF. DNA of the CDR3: TGTGCCAGCAGCTTTCCAGACTCCTACAATGAGCAGTTCTTC.

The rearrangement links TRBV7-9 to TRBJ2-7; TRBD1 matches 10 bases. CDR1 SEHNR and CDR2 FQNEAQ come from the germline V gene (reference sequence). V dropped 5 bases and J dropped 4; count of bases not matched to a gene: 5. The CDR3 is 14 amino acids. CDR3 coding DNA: TGTGCCAGCAGCCACGACAGGGGGCATTACGAGCAGTACTTC. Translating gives CASSHDRGHYEQYF.

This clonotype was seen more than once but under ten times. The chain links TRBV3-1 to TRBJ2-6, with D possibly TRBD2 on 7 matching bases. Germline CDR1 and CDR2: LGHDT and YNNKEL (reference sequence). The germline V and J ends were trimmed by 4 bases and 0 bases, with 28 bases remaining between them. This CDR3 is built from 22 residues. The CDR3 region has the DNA TGTGCCAGCAGCCCCAATCTTGGGGGGGGCACGGCCCCTATCTCTGGGGCCAACGTCCTGACTTTC. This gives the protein CASSPNLGGGTAPISGANVLTF.

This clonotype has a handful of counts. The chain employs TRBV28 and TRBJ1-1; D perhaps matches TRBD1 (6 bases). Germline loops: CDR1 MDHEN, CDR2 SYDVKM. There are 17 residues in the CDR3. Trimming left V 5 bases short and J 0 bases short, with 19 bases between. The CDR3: CASSPGDGFGLNTEAFF. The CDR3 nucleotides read TGTGCCAGCAGTCCAGGGGATGGGTTTGGCCTGAACACTGAAGCTTTCTTT.

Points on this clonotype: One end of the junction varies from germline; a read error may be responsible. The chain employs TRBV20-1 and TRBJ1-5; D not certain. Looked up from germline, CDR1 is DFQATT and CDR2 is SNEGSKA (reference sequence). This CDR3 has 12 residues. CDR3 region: CSARWGKQPQHF. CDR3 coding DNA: TGTAGTGCTAGGTGGGGAAAGCAGCCCCAGCATTTT.